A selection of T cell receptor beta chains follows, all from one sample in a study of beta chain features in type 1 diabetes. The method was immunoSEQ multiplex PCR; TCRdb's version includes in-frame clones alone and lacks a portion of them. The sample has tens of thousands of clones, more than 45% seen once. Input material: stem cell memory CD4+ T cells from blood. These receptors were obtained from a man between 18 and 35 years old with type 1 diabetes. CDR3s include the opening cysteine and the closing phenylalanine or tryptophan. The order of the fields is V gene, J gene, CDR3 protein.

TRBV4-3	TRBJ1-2	CASSLGTGYGYTF
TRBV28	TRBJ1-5	CASSRVSNQPQHF
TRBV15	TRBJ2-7	CATSREAGWSGEQYF
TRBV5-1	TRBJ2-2	CASSIWTANTGELFF
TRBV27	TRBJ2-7	CASSLRAGGLGDEQYF
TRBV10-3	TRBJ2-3	CAISERQGSTDTQYF
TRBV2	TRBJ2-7	CASSRGQGGEQYF
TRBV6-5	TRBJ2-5	CASSPRLYASQYF
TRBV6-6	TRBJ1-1	CASYLRGRNTEAFF
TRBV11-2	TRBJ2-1	CASSLVRAGPYNEQFF
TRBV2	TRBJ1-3	CASSLQGALGNTIYF
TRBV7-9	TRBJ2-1	CASSLGTTFSYNEQFF
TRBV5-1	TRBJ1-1	CASSMTGALWNTEAFF
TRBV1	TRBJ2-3	CTSSPRHPTDTQYF
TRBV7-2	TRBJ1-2	CASSPSIGGVGTNYGYTF
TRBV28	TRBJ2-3	CASSLGGDTDTQYF
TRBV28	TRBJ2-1	CASSSPGLAGRRDEQFF
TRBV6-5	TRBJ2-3	CASSYERGRGTQYF
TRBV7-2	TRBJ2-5	CASSRSPVRETQYF
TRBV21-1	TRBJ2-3	CASSKGKRETYTDTQYF
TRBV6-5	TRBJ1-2	CASSYSGQLSGYTF
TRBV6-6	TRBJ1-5	CASSPGTGGGNQPQHF
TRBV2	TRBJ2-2	CASTPSGTDGTGELFF
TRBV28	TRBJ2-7	CASSGGAYRFGYEQYF
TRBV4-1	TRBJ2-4	CASSQDGTGGTKNIQYF
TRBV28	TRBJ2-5	CASIEARGQGSGTQYF
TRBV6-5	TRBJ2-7	CASSPKDSDYEQYF
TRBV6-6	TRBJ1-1	CASSDGGAGSTEAFF
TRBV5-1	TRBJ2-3	CASRGTALLVTDTQYF
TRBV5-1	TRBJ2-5	CASSLGLAGGPGETQYF